The clone carrying this TCR beta chain was seen repeatedly, ten times or more. The entry originates in a study of T-cell reconstitution after alpha-beta-depleted transplantation in children. Researchers prepared the TCRbeta library using unique molecular identifiers, the study reports. Each CDR3 protein gets one entry after TCRdb re-called the PCR reads with MiXCR. The repertoire holds 490,000 or so distinct CDR3 sequences, with roughly a tenth as singletons. Between the trimmed V and J ends, which lost 7 bases and 1 base, there was a span of 12 bases. The CDR3 covers 14 residues. The clonotype originates from a child aged 2-9 years with inherited bone marrow failure, due to receive a stem cell transplant. The sequencing here drew on PBMCs, taken before TCRalphabeta/CD19-depleted stem cell transplant. This sequence joins TRBV12-3 or TRBV12-4 and TRBJ2-3; D remains unclear. CDR3 residues: CASTPWLGTDTQYF. CDR3 bases: TGTGCCAGCACCCCTTGGCTGGGCACAGATACGCAGTATTTT.